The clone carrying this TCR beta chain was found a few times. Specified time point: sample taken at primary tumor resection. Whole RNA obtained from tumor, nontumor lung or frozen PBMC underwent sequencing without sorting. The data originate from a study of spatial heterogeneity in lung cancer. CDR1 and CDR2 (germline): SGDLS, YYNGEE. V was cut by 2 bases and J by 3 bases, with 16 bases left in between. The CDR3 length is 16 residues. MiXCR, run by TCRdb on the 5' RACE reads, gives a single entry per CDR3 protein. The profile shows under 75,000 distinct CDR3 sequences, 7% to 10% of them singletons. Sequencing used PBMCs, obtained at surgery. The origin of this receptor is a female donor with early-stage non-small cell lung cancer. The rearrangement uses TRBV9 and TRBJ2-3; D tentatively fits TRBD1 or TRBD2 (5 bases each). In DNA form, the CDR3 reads TGTGCCAGCAGCGTGGAAACGGGACGAAGTACAGATACGCAGTATTTT. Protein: CASSVETGRSTDTQYF.